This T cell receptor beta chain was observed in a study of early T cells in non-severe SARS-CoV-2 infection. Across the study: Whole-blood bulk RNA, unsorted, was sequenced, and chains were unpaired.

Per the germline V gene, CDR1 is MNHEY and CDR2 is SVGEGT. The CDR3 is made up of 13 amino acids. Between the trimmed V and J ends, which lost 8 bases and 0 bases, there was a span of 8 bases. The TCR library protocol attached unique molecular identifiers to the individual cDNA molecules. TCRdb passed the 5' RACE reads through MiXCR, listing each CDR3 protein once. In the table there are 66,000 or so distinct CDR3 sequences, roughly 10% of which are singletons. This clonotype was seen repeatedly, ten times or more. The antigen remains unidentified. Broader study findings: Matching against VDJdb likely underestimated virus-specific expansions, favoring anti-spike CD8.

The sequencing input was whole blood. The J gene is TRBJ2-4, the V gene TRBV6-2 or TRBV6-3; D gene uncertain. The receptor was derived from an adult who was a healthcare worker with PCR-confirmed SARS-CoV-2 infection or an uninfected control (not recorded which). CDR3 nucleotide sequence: TGTGCCAGCGCTTGGGTAGCCAAAAACATTCAGTACTTC. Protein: CASAWVAKNIQYF.